Below are 23 T cell receptor beta chains sequenced from a single sample in a study of PD-L1 blockade in urothelial cancer. Regarding time point: pretreatment peripheral blood. TCRdb's copy holds only in-frame clones and misses some; the assay was immunoSEQ multiplex PCR. The table includes approximately 88,000 clones, around 83% detected once. The starting material was PBMCs, obtained around atezolizumab (anti-PD-L1) treatment. The source is a man in his 60s with urothelial cancer.

V is TRBV7-6 and J is TRBJ2-1, with TRBD2 as a possible D gene (6 bases). The V gene lost 1 base and the J gene lost 11 bases, with 18 bases spanning the gap. This CDR3 contains 15 residues. Germline V gene sequence: CDR1 SGHVS, CDR2 FNYEAQ. CDR3 region: CASSLGGLRTMKQFF. In DNA form, the CDR3 reads TGTGCCAGCAGCTTAGGGGGACTCCGGACGATGAAGCAGTTCTTC.

The rearrangement joins TRBV7-8 to TRBJ2-4; D might be TRBD1 (6 bases). Trimming removed 5 bases from V and 1 base from J, with 15 bases in between. There are 16 residues in the CDR3. Germline V CDR1 and CDR2: SGHVS, FQNEAQ. CDR3 sequence: CASSEGELLAKNIQYF. In nucleotides, the CDR3 is TGTGCCAGCAGCGAGGGGGAGCTTCTTGCCAAAAACATTCAGTACTTC.

The V gene is TRBV7-6, the J gene TRBJ2-7; TRBD2 might be the D (6 bases). Germline values: CDR1 SGHVS, CDR2 FNYEAQ. The CDR3 sequence is 14 residues long. V was cut by 0 bases and J by 6 bases, with 12 bases left in between. The CDR3 DNA reads as TGTGCCAGCAGCTTAGCCGGGACTCCCCTCGAGCAGTACTTC. Its protein is CASSLAGTPLEQYF.

This clone was seen once. The gene calls are TRBV11-2 and TRBJ2-3, with 7 nucleotides matching TRBD2. The V gene end was trimmed by 4 bases and the J gene end by 0 bases; junction bases not matched to a gene: 10. The CDR3 consists of 17 residues. Germline V gene sequence: CDR1 SGHAT, CDR2 FQNNGV. CDR3 DNA: TGTGCCAGCAGCTCTTTGAGGTGGCGGGAGAGCACAGATACGCAGTATTTT. Amino acids: CASSSLRWRESTDTQYF.

V gene TRBV28 combines with J gene TRBJ1-1, with a possible D match to TRBD1 (6 bases). Germline assignment: CDR1 MDHEN and CDR2 SYDVKM. Trimming stripped 9 bases from V and 0 bases from J, with 17 bases between. The CDR3 has 15 residues. As DNA, the CDR3 is TGTGCCAGTACTACCTCACAGGGCGTGAACACTGAAGCTTTCTTT. Protein product: CASTTSQGVNTEAFF. Combining the CDR3 with reference TRBV28 and TRBJ1-1 gives the whole variable domain DVKVTQSSRYLVKRTGEKVFLECVQDMDHENMFWYRQDPGLGLRLIYFSYDVKMKEKGDIPEGYSVSREKKERFSLILESASTNQTSMYLCASTTSQGVNTEAFFGQGTRLTVV.

The chain combines TRBV7-2 with TRBJ1-2; 8 bases agree with TRBD1. The CDR3 has 17 residues. The germline V gene has CDR1 SGHTA and CDR2 FQGNSA. J gave up 6 bases and V 4 bases, and 16 bases lay outside the gene matches. CDR3 loop: CASSSRPRGRLEDGYTF. CDR3 nucleotide sequence: TGTGCCAGCAGCTCTCGGCCCAGGGGGCGACTAGAAGATGGCTACACCTTC.

This rearrangement joins TRBV18 to TRBJ1-1; TRBD1 agrees at 9 bases. Germline CDR1 reads KGHSH; CDR2 reads LQKENI. The CDR3 sequence is 18 residues long. Losses at the gene ends were 4 bases for V and 5 bases for J; bases not matched to a gene: 17. CDR3 sequence reads: CASSLRTTGQGLGTEAFF. CDR3 bases: TGTGCCAGCTCACTCAGGACCACGGGACAGGGCTTGGGGACTGAAGCTTTCTTT.

The chain recombines TRBV11-2 with TRBJ2-2, with no clear D. The CDR3 length is 15 residues. Germline loops: CDR1 SGHAT, CDR2 FQNNGV. V was clipped by 2 bases and J by 0 bases, with 7 bases between them. Here the CDR3 DNA reads TGTGCCAGCAGCTTAAGCACCACGAACACCGGGGAGCTGTTTTTT. It specifies CASSLSTTNTGELFF.

This chain connects TRBV5-1 to TRBJ2-2; the D gene is possibly TRBD2 (5 bases). The ends were cut back, 6 bases at V and 4 bases at J, with 25 bases in the middle. The CDR3 extends over 18 amino acids. The germline V gene encodes CDR1 SGHRS and CDR2 YFSETQ. CDR3 coding DNA: TGCGCCAGCACTTGGTTGGAATGGGGAGTGGAGGCCACCGGGGAGCTGTTTTTT. Translated: CASTWLEWGVEATGELFF.

V usage is TRBV5-1 and J usage is TRBJ1-1, with 12 bases aligning to TRBD1. The CDR3 spans 16 residues. V was clipped by 4 bases and J by 5 bases; unmatched bases: 9. From germline, CDR1 is SGHRS and CDR2 YFSETQ. CDR3 amino acids: CASSRSGQGADTEAFF. For the CDR3, the DNA is TGCGCCAGCAGCCGGTCGGGACAGGGGGCGGATACTGAAGCTTTCTTT.

This CDR3 is CASSARRGTEAFF. Here the CDR3 DNA reads TGTGCCAGCAGCGCCCGACGGGGCACTGAAGCTTTCTTT. The chain carries TRBV7-9 and TRBJ1-1; no definite D call. The V gene lost 5 bases and the J gene lost 4 bases, with 11 bases spanning the gap. The CDR3 sequence is 13 residues long. Germline CDR1 SEHNR, CDR2 FQNEAQ (reference sequence).

CDR3 region: CASSAGGTSGRREQYF. The CDR3 region has the DNA TGTGCCAGCAGCGCCGGCGGGACTAGCGGGAGGAGGGAGCAGTACTTC. This rearrangement joins TRBV9 to TRBJ2-7; 15 nucleotides match TRBD2. Looked up from germline, CDR1 is SGDLS and CDR2 is YYNGEE. This CDR3 is 16 amino acids long. V was clipped by 3 bases and J by 7 bases; unmatched bases: 8.

This chain connects TRBV7-2 to TRBJ2-2; TRBD2 aligns across 10 bases. Germline CDR1 reads SGHTA; CDR2 reads FQGNSA. The CDR3 runs 15 residues. Trimming took 8 bases from V and 3 from J; bases not matched to a gene: 6. The CDR3: CASGSGRVDTGELFF. In DNA form, the CDR3 reads TGTGCCAGCGGAAGCGGGAGGGTCGACACCGGGGAGCTGTTTTTT.

The rearrangement links TRBV13 to TRBJ1-2; maybe TRBD1 (5 bases). Trimming took 0 bases from V and 5 from J, leaving 7 bases between them. Germline V CDR1 and CDR2: PRHDT, FYEKMQ (reference sequence). The CDR3 is made up of 13 amino acids. CDR3 residues: CASSLGGGYGYTF. Here the CDR3 DNA reads TGTGCCAGCAGCTTAGGGGGGGGGTATGGCTACACCTTC.

The chain is built from TRBV6-5 and TRBJ2-4, with TRBD1 matching 7 bases. V was clipped by 6 bases and J by 5 bases; unmatched bases: 10. The germline gives CDR1 MNHEY, CDR2 SVGAGI. There are 15 residues in the CDR3. The CDR3 sequence is CASSRQGFGQNIQYF. Written as DNA, the CDR3 is TGTGCCAGCAGCCGACAGGGTTTTGGCCAAAACATTCAGTACTTC.

This chain joins TRBV6-1 and TRBJ2-7, with 9 bases aligning to TRBD1. CDR3 size: 13 residues. V lost 10 bases, J lost 4 bases, and 8 bases stayed unmatched. Germline V gene data show CDR1 as MNHNS and CDR2 as SASEGT. The CDR3 protein is CATYSGTGYEQYF. The CDR3 DNA reads TGTGCCACCTACTCCGGGACAGGGTACGAGCAGTACTTC.

The J gene is TRBJ1-1, the V gene TRBV5-5, with D possibly being TRBD1 (5 bases). V was cut by 10 bases and J by 4 bases, with 17 bases left in between. CDR1 is SGHKS and CDR2 is YYEKEE in the germline V gene (reference sequence). The CDR3 totals 13 residues. The CDR3 DNA follows: TGTGCCCCGGGGAGGGGCGGTCGCACTGAAGCTTTCTTT. It yields the protein CAPGRGGRTEAFF.

The chain has TRBV5-4 and TRBJ1-1; 7 bases are a match to TRBD1. J lost 6 bases, V lost 3 bases, and 8 bases had no gene match. This CDR3 is 14 amino acids long. Germline V CDR1 and CDR2: SGHNT, YYREEE (reference sequence). The CDR3 sequence is CASSSATGYAEAFF. The DNA of the CDR3 is TGTGCCAGCAGCTCCGCGACAGGGTATGCTGAAGCTTTCTTT.

This CDR3 is CASSQDRSGGSAGELFF. The CDR3 DNA is TGCGCCAGCAGCCAAGACCGGTCGGGAGGGTCAGCCGGGGAGCTGTTTTTT. The rearrangement joins TRBV4-3 to TRBJ2-2; 8 bases match TRBD2. The germline V gene has CDR1 LGHNA and CDR2 YSLEER. V lost 0 bases to trimming and J lost 6 bases; unmatched junction nucleotides: 9. This CDR3 spans 17 amino acids.

The chain couples TRBV7-9 to TRBJ2-2, with 10 bases fitting TRBD1. V gave up 5 bases and J gave up 6 bases; unmatched junction bases: 3. Germline V gene lookup returns CDR1 SEHNR and CDR2 FQNEAQ (reference sequence). The CDR3 totals 14 residues. The CDR3 region is CASSRGQGSGELFF. For the CDR3, the DNA is TGTGCCAGCAGCCGGGGACAGGGGTCCGGGGAGCTGTTTTTT.

The V and J genes are TRBV5-1 and TRBJ1-2, with D possibly TRBD1 on 5 matching bases. Trimming shortened V by 1 base and J by 2 bases, and 12 bases separated the two germline ends. Germline CDR1 and CDR2: SGHRS and YFSETQ. The CDR3 contains 15 residues. This CDR3 reads CASSLQGRMNYGYTF. CDR3 coding DNA: TGCGCCAGCAGCTTGCAGGGCAGGATGAACTATGGCTACACCTTC.

In its sample, this clone was seen a few times. The V call is TRBV5-1, the J call TRBJ2-1, with 8 bases that match TRBD2. This CDR3 is 13 amino acids long. The V segment lost 0 bases and the J segment 8 bases; nucleotides outside the gene matches: 1. Germline V gene data show CDR1 as SGHRS and CDR2 as YFSETQ. CDR3 amino acids: CASSLVTSDEQFF. The CDR3 region has the DNA TGCGCCAGCAGCTTGGTGACTAGCGATGAGCAGTTCTTC.

The gene calls are TRBV28 and TRBJ2-1; 7 bases map to TRBD2. The V gene's germline CDR1 is MDHEN and CDR2 SYDVKM. This CDR3 spans 17 amino acids. The V and J ends lost 4 bases and 5 bases, in that order; junction bases with no gene match: 14. The CDR3 protein is CASSYQAGYRENNEQFF. The CDR3 DNA is TGTGCCAGCAGTTACCAAGCGGGATATAGGGAAAACAATGAGCAGTTCTTC.